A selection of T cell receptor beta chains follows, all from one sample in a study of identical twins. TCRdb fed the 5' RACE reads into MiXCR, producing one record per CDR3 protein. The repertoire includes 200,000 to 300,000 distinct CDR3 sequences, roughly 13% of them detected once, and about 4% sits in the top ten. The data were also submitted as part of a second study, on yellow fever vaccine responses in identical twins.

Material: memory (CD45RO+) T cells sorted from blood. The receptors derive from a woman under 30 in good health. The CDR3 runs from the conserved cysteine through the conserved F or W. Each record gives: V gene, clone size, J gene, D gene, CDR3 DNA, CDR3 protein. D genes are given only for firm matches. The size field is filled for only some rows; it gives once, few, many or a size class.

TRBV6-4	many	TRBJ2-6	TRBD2	TGTGCCAGCAGTGAGGGGAGGGGATCGGGGGCCAACGTCCTGACTTTC	CASSEGRGSGANVLTF
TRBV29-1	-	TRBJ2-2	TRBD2	TGCAGCGTTGCTAGCGGGGGGGCGAACACCGGGGAGCTGTTTTTT	CSVASGGANTGELFF
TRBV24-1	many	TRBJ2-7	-	TGTGCCACCAGTGACCCCCCAGCCTACGAGCAGTACTTC	CATSDPPAYEQYF
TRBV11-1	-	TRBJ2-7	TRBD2	TGTGCCAGCAGCTTAGTCGGCACGGGACTAGCGGGCTCCTACGAGCAGTACTTC	CASSLVGTGLAGSYEQYF
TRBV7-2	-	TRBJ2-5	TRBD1	TGTGCCAGCAGCTTACTCGGGACAGGGACAGAGACCCAGTACTTC	CASSLLGTGTETQYF
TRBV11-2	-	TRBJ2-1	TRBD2	TGTGCCAGCAGCTTAGTTCCTACTAGCGGGAGTGGCGGGAGAAATGAGCAGTTCTTC	CASSLVPTSGSGGRNEQFF
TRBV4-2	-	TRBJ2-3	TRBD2	TGTGCCAGCAGCCCAATCGGTAGCGGGGCTAGCACAGATACGCAGTATTTT	CASSPIGSGASTDTQYF
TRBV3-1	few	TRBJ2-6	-	TGTGCCAGCAGCATTACAGGGTCTGGGGCCAACGTCCTGACTTTC	CASSITGSGANVLTF
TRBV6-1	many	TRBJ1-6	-	TGTGCCAGCAGTCCAGGGTTCTATAATTCACCCCTCCACTTT	CASSPGFYNSPLHF
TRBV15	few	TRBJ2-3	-	TGTGCCACCAGCAGAGGACTCGGTGGCACAGATACGCAGTATTTT	CATSRGLGGTDTQYF
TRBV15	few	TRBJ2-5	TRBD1	TGTGCCACCAACCTCGGACAGGGCCCCCATGATACCCAGTACTTC	CATNLGQGPHDTQYF
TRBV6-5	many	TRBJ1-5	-	TGTGCCAGCAGTTACCCGCGGGGGACAAGGGCTTATAGCAATCAGCCCCAGCATTTT	CASSYPRGTRAYSNQPQHF
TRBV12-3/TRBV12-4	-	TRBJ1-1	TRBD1	TGTGCCAGCAAACTGGACAGGGGCGAAGCTTTCTTT	CASKLDRGEAFF
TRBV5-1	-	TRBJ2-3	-	TGCGCCAGCCGCCTAACAGGGTTCGACACAGATACGCAGTATTTT	CASRLTGFDTDTQYF
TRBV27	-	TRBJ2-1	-	TGTGCCAGCAGTCCTAGGGTTTTAGCCCACAATGAGCAGTTCTTC	CASSPRVLAHNEQFF
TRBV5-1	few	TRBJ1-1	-	TGCGCCAGCAGTTCGGTTGTTGGCACTGAAGCTTTCTTT	CASSSVVGTEAFF
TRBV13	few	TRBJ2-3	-	TGTGCCAGCAGCTTAGCTGGGGCGGGTCCACACACAGATACGCAGTATTTT	CASSLAGAGPHTDTQYF
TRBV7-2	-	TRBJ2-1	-	TGTGCCAGCGGAGTTCCCTACAATGAGCAGTTCTTC	CASGVPYNEQFF
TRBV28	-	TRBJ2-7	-	TGTGCCTGCAGTTGGAGTAGTCAATTGGACGAGCAGTACTTC	CACSWSSQLDEQYF
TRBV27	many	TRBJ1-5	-	TGTGCCAGCAGAAACCTCACAGTGGATCAGCCCCAGCATTTT	CASRNLTVDQPQHF
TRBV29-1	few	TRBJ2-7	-	TGCAGCGTTGGGGCGGCCTACGAGCAGTACTTC	CSVGAAYEQYF
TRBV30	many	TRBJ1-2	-	TGTGCCTGGTTTACAGACTATGGCTACACCTTC	CAWFTDYGYTF